The next 17 T cell receptor beta chains were all read from a single sample in a study of T cell responses to AZD1222 COVID-19 vaccine. Here immunoSEQ multiplex PCR was the method, and the copy in TCRdb shows in-frame clones only, minus some. The data show about 150,000 clones, roughly nine tenths seen once. The starting material was peripheral blood, obtained on day 0 of AZD1222 vaccination. Receptors originate from an adult in good health.

The CDR3 nucleotides are TGTGCCAGCAACACAGGGTTTAGCACAGATACGCAGTATTTT. Encoded protein: CASNTGFSTDTQYF. The chain combines TRBV7-9 with TRBJ2-3; a weak D match, TRBD1 (6 bases). CDR1 and CDR2 from the germline V gene are SEHNR and FQNEAQ (reference sequence). CDR3 length: 14 amino acids. Trimming cost V 7 bases and J 0 bases, with 11 bases left between them.

The CDR3 protein is CASSQGRAGGGDEQFF. The CDR3 DNA is TGTGCCAGCAGCCAAGGCAGAGCGGGGGGAGGGGATGAGCAGTTCTTC. This sequence joins TRBV4-2 and TRBJ2-1; TRBD2 agrees at 9 bases. The V and J ends lost 1 base and 8 bases, in that order; junction bases with no gene match: 9. The CDR3 has 16 residues. Germline CDR1 and CDR2: LGHNA and YNFKEQ.

The chain has TRBV2 and TRBJ2-5; TRBD2 matches at 8 bases. V dropped 3 bases and J dropped 6; count of bases not matched to a gene: 6. CDR1 and CDR2 (germline): SNHLY, FYNNEI. The CDR3 sequence is 14 residues long. Here the CDR3 reads CASSESGGGQTQYF. The CDR3 DNA sequence: TGTGCCAGCAGTGAGAGCGGGGGTGGGCAGACCCAGTACTTC.

This chain uses TRBV19 with TRBJ2-7; 9 bases map to TRBD1. After removal of 5 bases from V and 5 bases from J, the junction contained 13 bases not matched to a gene. This CDR3 is 16 amino acids long. CDR1 LNHDA and CDR2 SQIVND come from the germline V gene (reference sequence). This CDR3 is CASSALPGTGSHEQYF. The CDR3 DNA reads as TGTGCCAGTAGTGCCCTCCCCGGGACAGGGTCCCACGAGCAGTACTTC.

The chain couples TRBV10-1 to TRBJ2-6; 7 bases line up with TRBD2. The germline V gene has CDR1 WNHNN and CDR2 SYGVQD (reference sequence). The CDR3 is made up of 16 amino acids. V shed 6 bases, J shed 0 bases, and the junction held 5 bases outside the gene matches. As DNA, the CDR3 is TGCGCCAGCAGGGGAGGGATTAGCTCTGGGGCCAACGTCCTGACTTTC. It translates to CASRGGISSGANVLTF.

The chain combines TRBV25-1 with TRBJ1-2, with 9 positions matching TRBD1. Germline V lookup: CDR1 MGHDK, CDR2 SYGVNS. V trimming: 6 bases; J trimming: 4 bases; junction bases outside the gene matches: 12. The CDR3 loop spans 16 amino acids. The CDR3 DNA is TGTGCCAGCAGCACAGTGACAGGGGGAAGGCCCTATGGCTACACCTTC. This translates into CASSTVTGGRPYGYTF.

J is TRBJ1-4 and V is TRBV3-1 (or the pseudogene TRBV3-2); D is uncertain. Germline V CDR1 and CDR2: LGHDT, YNNKEL (reference sequence). The CDR3 length is 15 residues. V shed 4 bases and J shed 5 bases, with 14 bases lying between them. The CDR3 region has the DNA TGTGCCAGCAGCCGGAGTGAGGGAGGGAATGAAAAACTGTTTTTT. Residues: CASSRSEGGNEKLFF.

The V and J genes are TRBV29-1 and TRBJ2-7; 8 bases agree with TRBD1. In germline, CDR1 is SQVTM, CDR2 ANQGSEA. The V segment lost 0 bases and the J segment 2 bases; nucleotides outside the gene matches: 9. The CDR3 runs 16 residues. For the CDR3, the DNA is TGCAGCGTTGAAGACTCTGGGACAGGACCAGCCTACGAGCAGTACTTC. Protein product: CSVEDSGTGPAYEQYF.

This chain connects TRBV27 to TRBJ2-1; D uncertain. The V gene lost 5 bases and the J gene lost 5 bases, with 13 bases spanning the gap. The germline gives CDR1 MNHEY, CDR2 SMNVEV (reference sequence). The length of the CDR3 is 14 residues. The CDR3 loop reads CASSHIASDNEQFF. For the CDR3, the DNA is TGTGCCAGCAGTCATATTGCCAGTGACAATGAGCAGTTCTTC.

The V and J genes are TRBV3-1 (or the pseudogene TRBV3-2) and TRBJ2-1; 8 nucleotides line up with TRBD2. The J segment lost 13 bases and the V segment lost 0 bases, leaving 8 bases of the junction unmatched. Looked up from germline, CDR1 is LGHDT and CDR2 is YNNKEL (reference sequence). The CDR3 length is 14 residues. The CDR3 loop reads CASSQDAAGGVQFF. The CDR3 nucleotides read TGTGCCAGCAGCCAAGATGCGGCGGGGGGCGTTCAGTTCTTC.

The chain carries TRBV19 and TRBJ2-2, with D perhaps TRBD2 (7 bases). This CDR3 is built from 14 residues. CDR1 and CDR2 from the germline V gene are LNHDA and SQIVND (reference sequence). Trimming left V 7 bases short and J 3 bases short, with 12 bases between. The chain's CDR3 is CASKEGGYTGELFF. Written as DNA, the CDR3 is TGTGCCAGTAAAGAGGGGGGGTACACCGGGGAGCTGTTTTTT.

The rearrangement joins TRBV27 to TRBJ2-2; TRBD1 might be the D (5 bases). The CDR3 runs to 18 residues. Trimming stripped 2 bases from V and 0 bases from J, with 16 bases between. Per germline, CDR1 MNHEY and CDR2 SMNVEV (reference sequence). The CDR3 DNA follows: TGTGCCAGCAGTTTAGTAGCTAGACAGTTCGCGAACACCGGGGAGCTGTTTTTT. Amino acid sequence: CASSLVARQFANTGELFF.

This clone has more than one count but fewer than ten. V gene TRBV6-2 or TRBV6-3 combines with J gene TRBJ2-5; 9 bases are a match to TRBD2. Germline V gene sequence: CDR1 MNHEY, CDR2 SVGEGT. With 6 bases clipped from V and 5 bases from J, the junction kept 13 bases outside the gene matches. This CDR3 is 16 amino acids long. The CDR3 nucleotides read TGTGCCAGCAGCCGCGACAGAGCGGGGGGAGTGGAGACCCAGTACTTC. Encoded protein: CASSRDRAGGVETQYF.

This clone has only one observation. The J gene is TRBJ2-3, the V gene TRBV9; TRBD1 or TRBD2 may be the D gene (5 bases each). Germline CDR1 and CDR2: SGDLS and YYNGEE. The CDR3 is 17 amino acids. The V end lost 3 bases, the J end lost 0 bases, and 17 bases lay between the germline ends. The DNA of the CDR3 is TGTGCCAGCAGCGACGGGACCCAAGCCCCAAGCACAGATACGCAGTATTTT. Its translation is CASSDGTQAPSTDTQYF.

This clone was counted only a few times. The J gene is TRBJ1-6, the V gene TRBV6-2 or TRBV6-3; 11 bases align to TRBD1. After removal of 2 bases from V and 5 bases from J, the junction contained 5 bases not matched to a gene. Germline V CDR1 and CDR2: MNHEY, SVGEGT. The CDR3 length is 17 residues. CDR3 in amino acids: CASSYRTGGANNSPLHF. DNA of the CDR3: TGTGCCAGCAGTTACCGGACAGGGGGCGCAAATAATTCACCCCTCCACTTT.

The chain couples TRBV6-5 to TRBJ1-4, with D possibly matching TRBD1 (5 bases). The germline CDR1 and CDR2 sequences are MNHEY and SVGAGI. The CDR3 is 15 residues long. Trimming removed 2 bases from V and 1 base from J, with 8 bases in between. The CDR3, as DNA: TGTGCCAGCAGTTACGGGGCGGGAACTAATGAAAAACTGTTTTTT. As protein: CASSYGAGTNEKLFF.

The rearrangement links TRBV6-5 to TRBJ1-2; D gene uncertain. The CDR3 spans 14 residues. Germline lookup yields CDR1 MNHEY and CDR2 SVGAGI. Trimming removed 8 bases from V and 3 bases from J, with 16 bases in between. The CDR3 here is CASAVLRGDYGYTF. CDR3 bases: TGTGCCAGCGCTGTACTGCGGGGAGACTATGGCTACACCTTC.